These 31 T cell receptor beta chains share one sample of origin, sequenced in a study of cytomegalovirus exposure and HLA in healthy donors. Both 60 Vbeta primers and 13 Jbeta primers went into the PCR. The protocol was immunoSEQ multiplex PCR, while the TCRdb copy is restricted to in-frame clones and leaves out a portion. The data contain roughly 100,000 clones, around 70% of them singletons. The sequenced sample was PBMCs. Source of these receptors: a man aged 40-55 years in good health and CMV-seronegative.

The chain combines TRBV6-5 with TRBJ1-3, with 9 bases aligning to TRBD1. This CDR3 is 16 amino acids long. The germline gives CDR1 MNHEY, CDR2 SVGAGI. The V segment lost 2 bases and the J segment 4 bases; nucleotides outside the gene matches: 6. The CDR3 is CASSYHGTGRGNTIYF. CDR3 bases: TGTGCCAGCAGTTACCACGGGACAGGGCGGGGAAACACCATATATTTT.

This clone occurred a few times. The CDR3 is CASRLPRRVAGNKETQYF. Here the CDR3 DNA reads TGTGCCAGCAGGCTCCCCCGGAGGGTAGCGGGGAACAAAGAGACCCAGTACTTC. The chain carries TRBV7-8 and TRBJ2-5; 8 bases are a match to TRBD2. V shed 6 bases and J 3 bases; nucleotides not matched to a gene: 18. The CDR3 runs to 18 residues. The germline CDR1 and CDR2 sequences are SGHVS and FQNEAQ.

The rearrangement joins TRBV18 to TRBJ1-2; 8 positions agree with TRBD1. Germline V gene sequence: CDR1 KGHSH, CDR2 LQKENI. V shed 3 bases, J shed 6 bases, and the junction held 6 bases outside the gene matches. The length of the CDR3 is 14 residues. In nucleotides, the CDR3 is TGTGCCAGCTCACCCCTGGACAGGGCGGATGGCTACACCTTC. It is translated as CASSPLDRADGYTF.

This clone has only a few counts. V is TRBV28 and J is TRBJ1-2; D unresolved. Deletions cut 1 base from V and 2 bases from J, with 8 bases between. Per germline, CDR1 MDHEN and CDR2 SYDVKM. This CDR3 is 14 amino acids long. This chain's CDR3 is CASSLLIMNYGYTF. The CDR3 region has the DNA TGTGCCAGCAGTTTATTAATAATGAACTATGGCTACACCTTC.

This clone has only one observation. The J gene is TRBJ1-5, the V gene TRBV18, with TRBD1 identical over 8 bases. Per germline, CDR1 KGHSH and CDR2 LQKENI. The CDR3 has 14 amino acids. The ends lost 3 bases at V and 4 bases at J; junction bases unmatched: 2. The DNA for the CDR3 is TGTGCCAGCTCACCCCAGGGGGCTAATCAGCCCCAGCATTTT. Amino acids: CASSPQGANQPQHF.

This clone was found a few times. The CDR3 DNA reads as TGTGCCAGCAGTCTTCTCAGGGTTGCCTACGAGCAGTACTTC. It codes for CASSLLRVAYEQYF. The V call is TRBV28, the J call TRBJ2-7; D is perhaps TRBD1 (5 bases). The CDR3 is 14 amino acids. Germline assignment: CDR1 MDHEN and CDR2 SYDVKM. V dropped 5 bases and J dropped 2 bases, with 13 bases sitting between them.

The chain has TRBV7-2 and TRBJ2-1; 9 nucleotides line up with TRBD2. Germline lookup yields CDR1 SGHTA and CDR2 FQGNSA. The CDR3 runs to 17 residues. With V trimmed by 5 bases and J by 3 bases, 11 bases remained unmatched. CDR3 sequence reads: CASSPTVAGEIYNEQFF. The CDR3 region has the DNA TGTGCCAGCAGCCCAACCGTAGCGGGAGAGATCTACAATGAGCAGTTCTTC.

The V call is TRBV28, the J call TRBJ1-5, with D perhaps TRBD1 (5 bases). Trimming removed 9 bases from V and 0 bases from J, with 15 bases in between. Germline V gives CDR1 MDHEN, CDR2 SYDVKM. There are 15 residues in the CDR3. For the CDR3, the DNA is TGTGCCAGTCAAAACGGGGGAGATAGCAATCAGCCCCAGCATTTT. Its protein product is CASQNGGDSNQPQHF. Using reference TRBV28 and TRBJ1-5 for the parts outside the CDR3, the full variable domain is DVKVTQSSRYLVKRTGEKVFLECVQDMDHENMFWYRQDPGLGLRLIYFSYDVKMKEKGDIPEGYSVSREKKERFSLILESASTNQTSMYLCASQNGGDSNQPQHFGDGTRLSIL.

CDR3: CSVDFRATEAFF. The CDR3 DNA follows: TGCAGCGTTGATTTCAGGGCCACTGAAGCTTTCTTT. V and J are TRBV29-1 and TRBJ1-1, with D possibly matching TRBD1 (5 bases). V gave up 3 bases and J gave up 4 bases, with 9 bases separating them. In germline, CDR1 is SQVTM, CDR2 ANQGSEA. CDR3 size: 12 residues. The full variable domain, its missing parts supplied by reference TRBV29-1 and TRBJ1-1, is SAVISQKPSRDICQRGTSLTIQCQVDSQVTMMFWYRQQPGQSLTLIATANQGSEATYESGFVIDKFPISRPNLTFSTLTVSNMSPEDSSIYLCSVDFRATEAFFGQGTRLTVV.

Concerning this clone itself: Different DNA sequences within this sample yield the same CDR3. The chain employs TRBV5-1 and TRBJ2-3; D possibly corresponds to TRBD2 (5 bases). Trimming removed 0 bases at V and 6 bases at J, with 5 bases between. Germline V CDR1 and CDR2: SGHRS, YFSETQ. The CDR3 covers 12 residues. The CDR3 loop is CASSLVADTQYF. The CDR3 DNA sequence: TGCGCCAGCAGCTTGGTAGCGGATACGCAGTATTTT.

The chain couples TRBV7-2 to TRBJ2-3; 7 positions agree with TRBD2. The junction had 6 bases not matched to a gene; V was cut back by 2 bases and J by 1 base. CDR1 is SGHTA, CDR2 FQGNSA, per germline. The CDR3 loop spans 16 amino acids. CDR3: CASSLRAGIGTDTQYF. CDR3 nucleotide sequence: TGTGCCAGCAGCTTAAGAGCGGGAATCGGCACAGATACGCAGTATTTT.

Sample share makes this clone medium-sized (0.01 to 0.1%). The CDR3 loop reads CASTLGVGATEAFF. The CDR3 DNA reads as TGTGCCAGCACCCTAGGGGTAGGGGCGACTGAAGCTTTCTTT. The genes are TRBV7-8 and TRBJ1-1; tentative D call: TRBD1 (5 bases). Looked up from germline, CDR1 is SGHVS and CDR2 is FQNEAQ. CDR3 length: 14 residues. V was shortened by 7 bases and J by 5 bases, with 17 bases between the two germline ends. Filled out from reference TRBV7-8 and TRBJ1-1, the complete variable domain reads GAGVSQSPRYKVAKRGQDVALRCDPISGHVSLFWYQQALGQGPEFLTYFQNEAQLDKSGLPSDRFFAERPEGSVSTLKIQRTQQEDSAVYLCASTLGVGATEAFFGQGTRLTVV.

V usage is TRBV9 and J usage is TRBJ2-1; tentatively, D is TRBD1 (6 bases). The ends were cut back, 0 bases at V and 2 bases at J, with 12 bases in the middle. CDR3 length equals 16 residues. Germline-derived CDR1 and CDR2 are SGDLS and YYNGEE. CDR3 coding DNA: TGTGCCAGCAGCGTAGTTGGGACACCGACCTACAATGAGCAGTTCTTC. Encoded protein: CASSVVGTPTYNEQFF.

The chain combines TRBV7-6 with TRBJ1-2, with 8 nucleotides matching TRBD1. Germline V CDR1 and CDR2: SGHVS, FNYEAQ. There are 14 residues in the CDR3. V lost 6 bases, J lost 6 bases, and 9 bases stayed unmatched. This CDR3 is CASSQDRVEDGYTF. The CDR3 DNA reads TGTGCCAGCAGTCAGGACAGGGTGGAGGATGGCTACACCTTC. The full variable domain, with the rest looked up from reference TRBV7-6 and TRBJ1-2, is GAGVSQSPRYKVTKRGQDVALRCDPISGHVSLYWYRQALGQGPEFLTYFNYEAQQDKSGLPNDRFSAERPEGSISTLTIQRTEQRDSAMYRCASSQDRVEDGYTFGSGTRLTVV.

The J gene is TRBJ2-7, the V gene TRBV6-6; weak D call: TRBD2 (6 bases). Germline CDR1 reads MNHNY; CDR2 reads SVGAGI (reference sequence). V lost 2 bases to trimming and J lost 6 bases, with 17 bases between them. CDR3 length equals 15 residues. The CDR3 sequence: CASSYGGLPPREQYF. The CDR3 DNA follows: TGTGCCAGCAGTTACGGGGGACTGCCACCACGCGAGCAGTACTTC.

The rearrangement uses TRBV4-1 and TRBJ2-7, with 7 bases identical to TRBD1. Germline V gene data show CDR1 as MGHRA and CDR2 as YSYEKL. The CDR3 totals 13 residues. The ends lost 3 bases at V and 6 bases at J; junction bases unmatched: 5. CDR3 residues: CASSHDRVGEQYF. The CDR3 DNA is TGCGCCAGCAGCCACGACAGGGTTGGCGAGCAGTACTTC.

The chain combines TRBV7-2 with TRBJ2-3; 8 bases align to TRBD2. With 3 bases clipped from V and 3 bases from J, the junction kept 2 bases outside the gene matches. The germline V gene has CDR1 SGHTA and CDR2 FQGNSA. This CDR3 is 14 amino acids long. The CDR3 loop reads CASSFGLATDTQYF. The CDR3 nucleotides are TGTGCCAGCAGCTTCGGACTAGCTACAGATACGCAGTATTTT.

The chain joins TRBV5-1 to TRBJ2-3; 8 bases fit TRBD2. Germline V lookup: CDR1 SGHRS, CDR2 YFSETQ. Trimming removed 1 base from V and 0 bases from J; junction bases left unmatched: 7. The CDR3 runs 17 residues. CDR3: CASSLPGGVPSTDTQYF. The DNA of the CDR3 is TGCGCCAGCAGCTTGCCGGGGGGGGTTCCTAGCACAGATACGCAGTATTTT.

This chain joins TRBV6-5 and TRBJ1-5; weak D call: TRBD1 (6 bases). V was cut by 5 bases and J by 5 bases, with 16 bases left in between. This CDR3 is built from 15 residues. CDR1 MNHEY and CDR2 SVGAGI come from the germline V gene. CDR3 sequence: CASSPWGEGDQPQHF. CDR3 in DNA: TGTGCCAGCAGTCCCTGGGGGGAGGGGGATCAGCCCCAGCATTTT.

The chain joins TRBV5-1 to TRBJ1-2; D is ambiguous. With 0 bases removed from V and 4 bases from J, the gap between germline ends came to 7 bases. This CDR3 is 13 amino acids long. CDR1 is SGHRS, CDR2 YFSETQ, per germline. The CDR3 sequence: CASSLAGGYGYTF. CDR3 DNA sequence: TGCGCCAGCAGCTTGGCCGGAGGCTATGGCTACACCTTC.

This chain uses TRBV28 with TRBJ1-2; no firm D call. The germline V gene has CDR1 MDHEN and CDR2 SYDVKM. The CDR3 consists of 12 residues. The V gene lost 1 base and the J gene lost 3 bases, with 3 bases spanning the gap. CDR3 sequence (DNA): TGTGCCAGCAGTTTATCTGACTATGGCTACACCTTC. Protein: CASSLSDYGYTF.

The V gene is TRBV7-9, the J gene TRBJ1-3; D gene unclear. The V end lost 6 bases, the J end lost 3 bases, and 6 bases lay between the germline ends. CDR1 and CDR2 (germline): SEHNR, FQNEAQ (reference sequence). The CDR3 spans 12 residues. The CDR3 here is CASSRDGNTIYF. The CDR3 region has the DNA TGTGCCAGCAGTCGAGATGGAAACACCATATATTTT. The full variable domain, its missing parts supplied by reference TRBV7-9 and TRBJ1-3, is DTGVSQNPRHKITKRGQNVTFRCDPISEHNRLYWYRQTLGQGPEFLTYFQNEAQLEKSRLLSDRFSAERPKGSFSTLEIQRTEQGDSAMYLCASSRDGNTIYFGEGSWLTVV.

In this sample, this clone turned up once. CDR3 in amino acids: CASSLEARSYEQYF. In nucleotides, the CDR3 is TGTGCCAGCAGCTTAGAGGCTAGAAGCTACGAGCAGTACTTC. This rearrangement joins TRBV11-3 to TRBJ2-7; D unclear. Trimming left V 0 bases short and J 3 bases short, with 9 bases between. The CDR3 spans 14 residues. Germline assignment: CDR1 SGHNT and CDR2 YENEEA.

On this clone: A junction end diverges from the germline sequence, so it may reflect a read error. This chain uses TRBV11-2 with TRBJ2-5; D possibly corresponds to TRBD2 (6 bases). Germline V gives CDR1 SGHAT, CDR2 FQNNGV. This CDR3 has 14 amino acids. The CDR3 DNA sequence: TGTGCCAGCAGCCTAGAGGGTGGGGGGGAGACCCAGTACTTC. As protein: CASSLEGGGETQYF.

This sequence joins TRBV29-1 and TRBJ2-1; D remains ambiguous. The CDR3 length is 14 residues. Trimming cost V 0 bases and J 0 bases, with 6 bases left between them. Germline V gives CDR1 SQVTM, CDR2 ANQGSEA. Written as DNA, the CDR3 is TGCAGCGTTGAAGAGACAAGCTCCTACAATGAGCAGTTCTTC. It codes for CSVEETSSYNEQFF.

The chain combines TRBV7-9 with TRBJ1-1; 8 bases match TRBD1. CDR3 length: 17 residues. J lost 1 base, V lost 5 bases, and 12 bases had no gene match. Germline V gene sequence: CDR1 SEHNR, CDR2 FQNEAQ (reference sequence). The CDR3 bases are TGTGCCAGCAGCCTCCTCTGGCAGGGGGCCGCGAACACTGAAGCTTTCTTT. Amino acids: CASSLLWQGAANTEAFF.

The chain couples TRBV29-1 to TRBJ1-2, with a possible D match to TRBD1 (6 bases). The V and J ends lost 0 bases and 2 bases respectively, with 13 bases between them. This CDR3 spans 15 amino acids. Germline values: CDR1 SQVTM, CDR2 ANQGSEA. DNA of the CDR3: TGCAGCGTTGAAGATCTTGTCAGGGGAAACTATGGCTACACCTTC. This encodes CSVEDLVRGNYGYTF.

The CDR3 DNA follows: TGTGCCAGCAGCTCCACCCCGTCTGGACTAGCGAAAGAGACCCAGTACTTC. Its protein is CASSSTPSGLAKETQYF. The chain uses TRBV5-4 and TRBJ2-5; 9 positions agree with TRBD2. Germline lookup yields CDR1 SGHNT and CDR2 YYREEE (reference sequence). CDR3 length: 17 amino acids. V lost 3 bases and J lost 3; bases outside the gene matches: 12.

The chain couples TRBV5-1 to TRBJ2-7; weak D call: TRBD1 (5 bases). Germline CDR1 and CDR2: SGHRS and YFSETQ. This CDR3 is built from 12 residues. The V end was cut by 4 bases, the J end by 3 bases, with 8 bases between. CDR3 coding DNA: TGCGCCAGCAGCACAGGCGGCTACGAGCAGTACTTC. This translates into CASSTGGYEQYF.

The chain employs TRBV5-4 and TRBJ2-1, with D maybe TRBD2 (5 bases). The V and J ends lost 2 bases and 9 bases respectively, with 12 bases between them. Germline V gene sequence: CDR1 SGHNT, CDR2 YYREEE (reference sequence). This CDR3 spans 13 amino acids. Here the CDR3 reads CASSFPSGGEQFF. The CDR3 bases are TGTGCCAGCAGCTTTCCCAGCGGTGGTGAGCAGTTCTTC.

V usage is TRBV9 and J usage is TRBJ2-7; D perhaps matches TRBD2 (5 bases). Per the germline V gene, CDR1 is SGDLS and CDR2 is YYNGEE. The V end was cut by 4 bases, the J end by 5 bases, with 16 bases between. CDR3 length: 14 amino acids. The CDR3 sequence: CASSQRSDGDEQYF. The CDR3 region has the DNA TGTGCCAGCAGCCAAAGGTCGGACGGGGACGAGCAGTACTTC. Full variable domain (outside the CDR3, taken from reference TRBV9 and TRBJ2-7): DSGVTQTPKHLITATGQRVTLRCSPRSGDLSVYWYQQSLDQGLQFLIQYYNGEERAKGNILERFSAQQFPDLHSELNLSSLELGDSALYFCASSQRSDGDEQYFGPGTRLTVT.